This TCR beta chain was sequenced in a study of T cell repertoires in cytomegalovirus infection (dated by TCRdb to between 2018 and 2020). Concerning the study at large: Recently identified HLA-C-restricted CMV epitopes, whose presentation resists viral immunomodulation, were targeted by peptide stimulations together with well-studied HLA-B-restricted epitopes. The HLA type of each donor mattered for the analysis, because public TCR beta signatures pointed to carriage of CMV infection along with the matching HLA type. Study-wide findings and limitations: The ex vivo response was dominated by HLA-C-restricted CMV-specific TCR beta clonotypes, which also provided the single most frequent clonotype in two of eight donors. In both this cohort and an independent roughly 330-donor cohort, the cumulative frequency of public TCR beta family members distinguished carriers of CMV infection plus the relevant HLA type.

The sample's treatment or condition label is to be understood as: in vitro stimulation with specific CMV peptide epitopes to enrich CMV-specific T cells. Trimming removed 4 bases from V and 6 bases from J, leaving 14 bases between the germline ends. From its cysteine to its phenylalanine, the CDR3 spans 14 amino acids. The CDR3 DNA has 42 bases and is translated from base 1. The germline V gene sets CDR1 to SGHTA and CDR2 to FQGNSA. The table lists this clonotype with many counts. Its antigen is not yet known. No base-level quality is on record; no much larger clone is a single base apart. Instrument used: Illumina HiSeq 1500. The public reads were quality trimmed at Q25 with fastp and then assembled into clones with MiXCR by TCRdb, keeping productive beta chains. All rows with the same CDR3 protein become a single entry with the most common DNA and genes. This sample lists hundreds of thousands of distinct CDR3 sequences; under 35% were detected once. The top ten hold about 20% of the sample.

Source: cultured PBMCs, taken from culture after CMV antigen stimulation. The rearranged segments are TRBV7-2 and TRBJ2-3; TRBD1 is perhaps the D gene, given 6 matching bases. This TCR was sampled from a human donor in good health (CMV status not recorded). Some clones in this sample may be carry-over from other donors' samples. The CDR3 region reads CASSSQTGIDTQYF. DNA sequence: TGTGCCAGCAGCTCCCAGACAGGAATCGATACGCAGTATTTT. Extended through the reference TRBV7-2 and TRBJ2-3 proteins, this CDR3 yields the full variable domain: GAGVSQSPSNKVTEKGKDVELRCDPISGHTALYWYRQSLGQGLEFLIYFQGNSAPDKSGLPSDRFSAERTGGSVSTLTIQRTQQEDSAVYLCASSSQTGIDTQYFGPGTRLTVL.